Presented here are 9 T cell receptor beta chains from one specimen sequenced in a study of response to subunit inactivated influenza vaccine. Each CDR3 protein is one row after TCRdb ran MiXCR on the RT-PCR reads. The sample lists 200,000 to 300,000 distinct CDR3 sequences, 12% seen once, with less than 8.5% in the top ten. Specimen: non-naive T cells sorted from PBMCs, collected less than 15 days before vaccination. Receptor source: a man aged 45 to 65 who received an inactivated influenza vaccine.

This clonotype appeared a few times. This chain connects TRBV28 to TRBJ2-7, with TRBD1 identical over 9 bases. The CDR3 runs to 15 residues. Germline trimming cut 8 bases from V and 1 base from J; bases unmatched to any gene: 9. Germline V CDR1 and CDR2: MDHEN, SYDVKM. The CDR3 here is CASRRLGQGSYEQYF. In DNA, the CDR3 is TGTGCCAGCCGCCGACTGGGACAGGGTTCCTACGAGCAGTACTTC.

This clonotype was counted a few times. CDR3 bases: TGTGCCAGCAGCGTAGGAACCGTGGGGTCCTACGAGCAGTACTTC. Residues: CASSVGTVGSYEQYF. The chain has TRBV9 and TRBJ2-7; unclear D gene. Trimming shortened V by 0 bases and J by 1 base, and 11 bases separated the two germline ends. The germline CDR1 and CDR2 sequences are SGDLS and YYNGEE. This CDR3 region has 15 residues.

This clonotype occurred a few times. The chain joins TRBV7-2 to TRBJ2-3; TRBD1 matches 7 bases. The CDR3 length is 16 residues. CDR1 and CDR2 from the germline V gene are SGHTA and FQGNSA. V gave up 2 bases and J gave up 1 base; unmatched junction bases: 6. The CDR3 loop reads CASSLTRQGRTDTQYF. The CDR3 DNA reads TGTGCCAGCAGCTTAACCCGACAGGGACGCACAGATACGCAGTATTTT.

This clonotype appeared a few times. The rearrangement joins TRBV27 to TRBJ2-3; the match to TRBD2 covers 10 bases. From germline, CDR1 is MNHEY and CDR2 SMNVEV (reference sequence). The CDR3 has 15 amino acids. Losses at the gene ends were 5 bases for V and 7 bases for J; bases not matched to a gene: 9. The CDR3 nucleotides are TGTGCCAGCAGTCGAGCCGGGACTAGCGCTTATACGCAGTATTTT. Its protein product is CASSRAGTSAYTQYF.

In its sample, this clonotype was seen many times. The chain recombines TRBV5-5 with TRBJ2-1; weak D call: TRBD2 (6 bases). V was clipped by 5 bases and J by 0 bases, with 12 bases between them. The CDR3 contains 15 residues. Germline CDR1 and CDR2: SGHKS and YYEKEE (reference sequence). The DNA of the CDR3 is TGTGCCAGCAGTCCTCGGGGGAGCTCCTACAATGAGCAGTTCTTC. This gives the protein CASSPRGSSYNEQFF. The entire variable domain, with the rest obtained from reference TRBV5-5 and TRBJ2-1, is as follows: DAGVTQSPTHLIKTRGQQVTLRCSPISGHKSVSWYQQVLGQGPQFIFQYYEKEERGRGNFPDRFSARQFPNYSSELNVNALLLGDSALYLCASSPRGSSYNEQFFGPGTRLTVL.

The rearrangement joins TRBV5-1 to TRBJ2-1, with 10 positions matching TRBD2. Trimming at V came to 4 bases and at J to 5 bases, leaving 3 bases not matched to a gene. This CDR3 is built from 14 residues. CDR1 SGHRS and CDR2 YFSETQ come from the germline V gene. The CDR3: CASSLGTSDNEQFF. The CDR3 DNA follows: TGCGCCAGCAGCCTCGGGACTAGCGACAATGAGCAGTTCTTC.

This clonotype was picked up a small number of times. The gene calls are TRBV14 and TRBJ2-5, with D perhaps matching TRBD1 (5 bases). CDR1 and CDR2 (germline): SGHDN, FVKESK. The CDR3 runs 14 residues. Trimming removed 5 bases from V and 5 bases from J, with 15 bases in between. The chain's CDR3 is CASSRSRVGETQYF. CDR3 nucleotide sequence: TGTGCCAGCAGCAGGTCCAGGGTAGGGGAGACCCAGTACTTC.

This clonotype came up many times. The chain joins TRBV6-2 or TRBV6-3 to TRBJ2-5; 8 bases align to TRBD2. The CDR3 runs 14 residues. Germline V gene lookup returns CDR1 MNHEY and CDR2 SVGEGT. V shed 0 bases and J 4 bases; nucleotides not matched to a gene: 1. CDR3 in amino acids: CASSYSREVETQYF. Here the CDR3 DNA reads TGTGCCAGCAGTTACTCGCGGGAGGTAGAGACCCAGTACTTC.

This clonotype was found many times. The V gene is TRBV4-1, the J gene TRBJ2-1, with a weak D call TRBD1 (5 bases). V shed 7 bases and J shed 0 bases, with 7 bases lying between them. CDR1 and CDR2 from the germline V gene are MGHRA and YSYEKL. This CDR3 is built from 13 residues. The CDR3 loop is CASKGISYNEQFF. In DNA form, the CDR3 reads TGCGCCAGCAAGGGGATCTCCTACAATGAGCAGTTCTTC.